This T cell receptor (beta chain) was observed in a study of human T cells and chemical hapten exposure. About the study: Diphenylcyclopropenone, dosed weekly to the scalp, was given to patients throughout the roughly 23-week study.

Time point reported: patch test 1, 2 weeks after DPC sensitization. Stated treatment: therapeutic diphenylcyclopropenone sensitization with weekly scalp DPC. Each CDR3 protein gets one entry after TCRdb re-called the RACE reads with MiXCR. The data show more than 65,000 distinct CDR3 sequences, roughly 7.1% seen once. This clonotype was counted ten times or more. The CDR3 extends over 16 amino acids. Germline values: CDR1 DFQATT, CDR2 SNEGSKA (reference sequence). Between the trimmed V and J ends, which lost 3 bases and 2 bases, there was a span of 17 bases. This sequence was found in a woman under 40 with alopecia areata. Some clones in this sample may be carry-over from other donors' samples. The V and J genes are TRBV20-1 and TRBJ1-5; D perhaps matches TRBD1 (5 bases). The starting material was whole blood, obtained in connection with sensitization to the hapten diphenylcyclopropenone (DPC). In DNA, the CDR3 is TGCAGTGCTAGCCTCCAGGGATGGGTAGGCAATCAGCCCCAGCATTTT. Translating gives CSASLQGWVGNQPQHF.